A selection of T cell receptor beta chains follows, all from one sample in a study of T-cell reconstitution after alpha-beta-depleted transplantation in children. TCRdb redid the calling of the PCR reads with MiXCR, one entry per CDR3 protein. In the table there are under 450,000 distinct CDR3 sequences, 10% to 15% of which are singletons. Sequencing was performed on PBMCs, taken from the stem cell graft. These TCRs come from a human donor who donated a stem cell graft to a child with Fanconi anemia. Both conserved end residues are part of each CDR3. D genes are given only for firm matches. Clone size, where shown, is once, few, many, or a class for clones that have expanded.

V: TRBV7-2
J: TRBJ2-4
size: few
D: .
CDR3: CASSRAPADIQYF
DNA: TGTGCCAGCAGCCGGGCTCCGGCGGACATTCAGTACTTC

V: TRBV29-1
J: TRBJ1-2
size: .
D: .
CDR3: CSVEGAQGYTF
DNA: TGCAGCGTTGAGGGGGCGCAAGGCTACACCTTC

V: TRBV20-1
J: TRBJ1-1
size: few
D: .
CDR3: CSARGDSRLEAFF
DNA: TGCAGTGCTAGAGGAGACAGTCGTTTGGAGGCTTTCTTT

V: TRBV19
J: TRBJ2-5
size: .
D: .
CDR3: CASSANLNRGGETQYF
DNA: TGTGCCAGTAGTGCAAATTTAAACAGGGGAGGAGAGACCCAGTACTTC

V: TRBV5-1
J: TRBJ1-1
size: many
D: TRBD1
CDR3: CASSGQGGGSTEAFF
DNA: TGCGCCAGCAGCGGACAGGGCGGAGGGAGCACTGAAGCTTTCTTT

V: TRBV25-1
J: TRBJ1-2
size: .
D: TRBD1
CDR3: CASSLEQGDGYTF
DNA: TGTGCCAGCAGTTTAGAGCAGGGGGATGGCTACACCTTC

V: TRBV24-1
J: TRBJ2-1
size: .
D: TRBD2
CDR3: CATSDPGLAEQFF
DNA: TGTGCCACCAGTGACCCCGGACTAGCGGAGCAGTTCTTC

V: TRBV29-1
J: TRBJ2-5
size: few
D: TRBD2
CDR3: CSVEQASGGAQYF
DNA: TGCAGCGTTGAACAAGCTAGCGGGGGAGCCCAGTACTTC

V: TRBV25-1
J: TRBJ1-1
size: .
D: .
CDR3: CASTTTGSANTEAFF
DNA: TGTGCCAGCACCACAACAGGGAGTGCGAACACTGAAGCTTTCTTT

V: TRBV3-1
J: TRBJ2-2
size: many
D: .
CDR3: CASSQGPAGELFF
DNA: TGTGCCAGCAGCCAAGGTCCGGCCGGGGAGCTGTTTTTT